Sequencing of this T cell receptor beta chain was carried out in a study of shared clonotypes between healthy human individuals. Study-level results: A few donors shared around 5.1% of their naive CD4 clonotypes.

Trimming took 6 bases from V and 3 from J, leaving 13 bases between them. Germline V gives CDR1 WSHSY, CDR2 SAAADI. This CDR3 region has 14 residues. The assay was immunoSEQ multiplex PCR, and TCRdb's table has in-frame clones only and misses some. Of roughly 2.5 million clones in the sample, more than 90% are singletons; the top ten hold about 0.13%. As for this clone: Its specificity is not known.

The clonotype comes from a man younger than 30 in good health. The chain joins TRBV10-2 to TRBJ2-3; tentatively, D is TRBD1 or TRBD2 (5 bases each). The sequencing input was naive CD4+ T cells sorted from blood. Subset specified: CD45RA+ positively selected. For the CDR3, the DNA is TGCGCCAGCAGAGGCCCGGGGCGGACAGATACGCAGTATTTT. Its translation: CASRGPGRTDTQYF.